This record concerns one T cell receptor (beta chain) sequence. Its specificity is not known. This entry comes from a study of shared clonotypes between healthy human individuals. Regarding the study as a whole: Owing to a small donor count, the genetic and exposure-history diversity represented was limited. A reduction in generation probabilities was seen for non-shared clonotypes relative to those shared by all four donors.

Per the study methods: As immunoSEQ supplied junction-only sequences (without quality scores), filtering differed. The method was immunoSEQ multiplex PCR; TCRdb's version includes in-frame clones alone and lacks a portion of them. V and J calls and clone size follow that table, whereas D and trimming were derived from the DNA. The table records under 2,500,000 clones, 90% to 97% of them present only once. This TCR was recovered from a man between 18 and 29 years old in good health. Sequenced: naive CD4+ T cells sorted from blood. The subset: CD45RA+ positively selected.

The CDR3 bases are TGTGCCATCAGCCAGGGGGCGATCACAACCTACGAGCAGTACTTC. This gives the protein CAISQGAITTYEQYF. V usage is TRBV10-3 and J usage is TRBJ2-7, with 8 bases fitting TRBD1. Unmatched junction bases numbered 9, after V lost 6 bases and J lost 2 bases. The V gene's germline CDR1 is ENHRY and CDR2 SYGVKD. The CDR3 extends over 15 amino acids.